Following are 22 T cell receptor beta chains from one sample sequenced in a study of cytomegalovirus exposure and HLA in healthy donors. The PCR made use of 60 Vbeta and 13 Jbeta primers. The assay was immunoSEQ multiplex PCR, and TCRdb's table has in-frame clones only and misses some. The data contain fewer than 70,000 clones, 73% of them singletons. The sequenced sample was PBMCs. Every receptor here comes from a man aged 50-60 years in good health and CMV-seronegative.

The chain recombines TRBV5-4 with TRBJ1-1, with D hard to call. Trimming left V 0 bases short and J 0 bases short, with 9 bases between. Germline V CDR1 and CDR2: SGHNT, YYREEE (reference sequence). The CDR3 is made up of 15 amino acids. DNA of the CDR3: TGTGCCAGCAGCTTGGTCGGTGCAATGAACACTGAAGCTTTCTTT. It specifies CASSLVGAMNTEAFF.

The rearrangement uses TRBV13 and TRBJ1-1; the match to TRBD1 covers 7 bases. This CDR3 contains 16 residues. Trimming cost V 5 bases and J 2 bases; bases outside gene matches: 11. Germline CDR1 PRHDT, CDR2 FYEKMQ (reference sequence). CDR3 sequence: CASSPGGGGRNTEAFF. CDR3 in DNA: TGTGCCAGCAGCCCAGGTGGAGGGGGCAGAAACACTGAAGCTTTCTTT.

V and J are TRBV7-9 and TRBJ2-2, with 8 bases that match TRBD1. The length of the CDR3 is 19 residues. After removal of 4 bases from V and 4 bases from J, the junction contained 17 bases not matched to a gene. Germline V lookup: CDR1 SEHNR, CDR2 FQNEAQ (reference sequence). This chain's CDR3 is CASSSTGSGGPPGTGELFF. The CDR3 DNA sequence: TGTGCCAGCAGCTCAACAGGATCAGGGGGCCCGCCGGGCACCGGGGAGCTGTTTTTT. The whole variable domain, remainder taken from reference TRBV7-9 and TRBJ2-2, is DTGVSQNPRHKITKRGQNVTFRCDPISEHNRLYWYRQTLGQGPEFLTYFQNEAQLEKSRLLSDRFSAERPKGSFSTLEIQRTEQGDSAMYLCASSSTGSGGPPGTGELFFGEGSRLTVL.

In this sample, this clone turned up a few times. The chain carries TRBV11-2 and TRBJ2-3; D is uncertain. With 4 bases removed from V and 2 bases from J, the gap between germline ends came to 19 bases. The CDR3 covers 17 residues. Germline V gene sequence: CDR1 SGHAT, CDR2 FQNNGV. The CDR3 nucleotides read TGTGCCAGCAGCTCGAAGCCGGGTACATATACCACAGATACGCAGTATTTT. This translates into CASSSKPGTYTTDTQYF. The whole variable domain, filled in from reference TRBV11-2 and TRBJ2-3, reads EAGVAQSPRYKIIEKRQSVAFWCNPISGHATLYWYQQILGQGPKLLIQFQNNGVVDDSQLPKDRFSAERLKGVDSTLKIQPAKLEDSAVYLCASSSKPGTYTTDTQYFGPGTRLTVL.

The rearrangement joins TRBV5-1 to TRBJ2-7; TRBD2 matches at 10 bases. The junction had 8 bases not matched to a gene; V was cut back by 0 bases and J by 5 bases. CDR1 and CDR2 (germline): SGHRS, YFSETQ. The CDR3 runs to 16 residues. The CDR3 reads CASSLELSSGGDEQYF. Written as DNA, the CDR3 is TGCGCCAGCAGCTTGGAGCTGTCTAGCGGGGGCGACGAGCAGTACTTC. The complete variable domain, with remaining parts taken from reference TRBV5-1 and TRBJ2-7, reads KAGVTQTPRYLIKTRGQQVTLSCSPISGHRSVSWYQQTPGQGLQFLFEYFSETQRNKGNFPGRFSGRQFSNSRSEMNVSTLELGDSALYLCASSLELSSGGDEQYFGPGTRLTVT.

The chain recombines TRBV19 with TRBJ1-5; no clear D gene. Germline V CDR1 and CDR2: LNHDA, SQIVND (reference sequence). This CDR3 has 13 amino acids. Trimming left V 3 bases short and J 4 bases short, with 7 bases between. The CDR3 coding sequence is TGTGCCAGTAGTATCTATGAAAATCAGCCCCAGCATTTT. It is translated as CASSIYENQPQHF.

This clone showed up just a few times. The rearrangement uses TRBV4-2 and TRBJ2-1, with 11 nucleotides matching TRBD2. J lost 4 bases, V lost 3 bases, and 2 bases had no gene match. The CDR3 covers 15 residues. CDR1 and CDR2 from the germline V gene are LGHNA and YNFKEQ. The CDR3 DNA is TGTGCCAGCAGCCAGGCTAGCGGGGGGTACAATGAGCAGTTCTTC. This translates into CASSQASGGYNEQFF.

Concerning this clone: The CDR3 carries no conserved terminal phenylalanine or tryptophan, so it likely arises from a read error. The chain recombines TRBV5-8 with TRBJ1-1; 10 bases are a match to TRBD1. The trim removed 4 bases at V and 4 bases at J, leaving 7 bases unmatched. CDR3 size: 15 residues. Germline-derived CDR1 and CDR2 are SGHTS and YDEGEE. This CDR3 is CASSQGDRGLTEAFL. The CDR3 nucleotides are TGTGCCAGCAGCCAGGGCGACAGGGGGCTCACTGAAGCTTTCCTT.

This clone was detected only a few times. The V call is TRBV9, the J call TRBJ2-4, with 7 bases identical to TRBD2. After removal of 1 base from V and 5 bases from J, the junction contained 9 bases not matched to a gene. Germline-derived CDR1 and CDR2 are SGDLS and YYNGEE. The CDR3 has 16 amino acids. The CDR3 coding sequence is TGTGCCAGCAGCGTACAACCAGCGGGGATACAAAACATTCAGTACTTC. It translates to CASSVQPAGIQNIQYF.

The CDR3 sequence: CASKRIGDTEAFF. The CDR3 DNA follows: TGTGCCAGTAAGCGGATCGGAGACACTGAAGCTTTCTTT. V usage is TRBV19 and J usage is TRBJ1-1; D is unclear. Germline CDR1 and CDR2: LNHDA and SQIVND (reference sequence). The CDR3 is 13 amino acids. V was cut by 7 bases and J by 3 bases, with 12 bases left in between.

In nucleotides, the CDR3 is TGCGCCAGCACCCGACTCAACACCGGGGAGCTGTTTTTT. As protein: CASTRLNTGELFF. This rearrangement joins TRBV10-2 to TRBJ2-2; D is unclear. This CDR3 is built from 13 residues. Between the trimmed V and J ends, which lost 7 bases and 2 bases, there was a span of 8 bases. Per the germline V gene, CDR1 is WSHSY and CDR2 is SAAADI.

This sequence joins TRBV28 and TRBJ1-6; maybe TRBD1 (6 bases). From germline, CDR1 is MDHEN and CDR2 SYDVKM. V gave up 3 bases and J gave up 9 bases, with 18 bases separating them. The CDR3 runs to 16 residues. In DNA form, the CDR3 reads TGTGCCAGCAGTTTTGACCCCGGACGAGGGGGTTCACCCCTCCACTTT. Protein sequence: CASSFDPGRGGSPLHF.

This chain links TRBV30 with TRBJ1-3; no definite D call. Per the germline V gene, CDR1 is GTSNPN and CDR2 is SVGIG (reference sequence). This CDR3 comprises 11 residues. V lost 4 bases and J 2 bases, leaving 3 bases between the germline ends. In DNA form, the CDR3 reads TGTGCCTGGACGGCTGGAAACACCATATATTTT. Amino acids: CAWTAGNTIYF.

This rearrangement joins TRBV5-1 to TRBJ1-3, with TRBD1 matching over 9 bases. The V and J ends lost 4 bases and 1 base, in that order; junction bases with no gene match: 6. The CDR3 extends over 16 amino acids. Germline CDR1 SGHRS, CDR2 YFSETQ. CDR3 sequence (DNA): TGCGCCAGCAGCGGGGGACAGGGATTATCTGGAAACACCATATATTTT. Translation gives CASSGGQGLSGNTIYF.

The chain recombines TRBV13 with TRBJ2-7; D is unresolved. The CDR3 length is 12 residues. V lost 2 bases and J lost 7, with 9 bases in between. Germline loops: CDR1 PRHDT, CDR2 FYEKMQ (reference sequence). CDR3 amino acids: CASSLRSREQYF. CDR3 sequence (DNA): TGTGCCAGCAGCTTACGGTCCCGAGAGCAGTACTTC.

J is TRBJ2-3 and V is TRBV5-1, with TRBD2 identical over 10 bases. The length of the CDR3 is 15 residues. Per germline, CDR1 SGHRS and CDR2 YFSETQ. The V and J ends lost 5 bases and 1 base, in that order; junction bases with no gene match: 4. CDR3 in amino acids: CASSNLAGGTDTQYF. The CDR3 DNA is TGCGCCAGCAGTAATCTAGCGGGGGGCACAGATACGCAGTATTTT.

Concerning this clone itself: This sample also contains other DNA sequences that code for the same CDR3. The V gene is TRBV13, the J gene TRBJ2-3; D is perhaps TRBD2 (6 bases). V lost 5 bases and J 3 bases, leaving 15 bases between the germline ends. Germline loops: CDR1 PRHDT, CDR2 FYEKMQ (reference sequence). This CDR3 is 15 amino acids long. The CDR3, as DNA: TGTGCCAGCAGCCTTCGTGGGGGGAAAACAGATACGCAGTATTTT. It translates to CASSLRGGKTDTQYF.

This clone was seen a single time. The chain couples TRBV5-1 to TRBJ1-1, with 11 nucleotides matching TRBD1. The CDR3 consists of 13 residues. Germline V gene sequence: CDR1 SGHRS, CDR2 YFSETQ. The V segment lost 5 bases and the J segment 10 bases; nucleotides outside the gene matches: 7. The DNA for the CDR3 is TGCGCCAGCAGATGGGACAGGGGGGGCCCAGCTTTCTTT. Translating it yields CASRWDRGGPAFF.

The chain carries TRBV6-5 and TRBJ1-5, with 10 bases aligning to TRBD1. Trimming took 6 bases from V and 6 from J; bases not matched to a gene: 8. CDR1 and CDR2 from the germline V gene are MNHEY and SVGAGI. The CDR3 loop spans 15 amino acids. CDR3 bases: TGTGCCAGCAGGAAGACAGGGGGCGGGGGTCAGCCCCAGCATTTT. Translated, it gives CASRKTGGGGQPQHF.

The rearrangement links TRBV5-6 to TRBJ1-2; no firm D call. Looked up from germline, CDR1 is SGHDT and CDR2 is YYEEEE. CDR3 size: 13 residues. V shed 6 bases and J shed 2 bases, with 11 bases lying between them. The CDR3 DNA reads as TGTGCCAGCACCTCGACACCGAACTATGGCTACACCTTC. This codes for CASTSTPNYGYTF.

V is TRBV2 and J is TRBJ2-5; D gene unclear. The germline V gene encodes CDR1 SNHLY and CDR2 FYNNEI. V lost 3 bases and J lost 5, with 10 bases in between. The CDR3 consists of 13 residues. The CDR3 DNA reads as TGTGCCAGCAGTGACCCTAGGCGGGAGACCCAGTACTTC. It encodes CASSDPRRETQYF.

The chain combines TRBV27 with TRBJ1-5, with a tentative D call TRBD1 (5 bases). Trimming took 4 bases from V and 2 from J, leaving 18 bases between them. The CDR3 has 17 residues. Germline loops: CDR1 MNHEY, CDR2 SMNVEV (reference sequence). The CDR3 loop is CASSYRREGRGNQPQHF. The CDR3, as DNA: TGTGCCAGCAGTTACCGTCGGGAGGGGCGAGGCAATCAGCCCCAGCATTTT.